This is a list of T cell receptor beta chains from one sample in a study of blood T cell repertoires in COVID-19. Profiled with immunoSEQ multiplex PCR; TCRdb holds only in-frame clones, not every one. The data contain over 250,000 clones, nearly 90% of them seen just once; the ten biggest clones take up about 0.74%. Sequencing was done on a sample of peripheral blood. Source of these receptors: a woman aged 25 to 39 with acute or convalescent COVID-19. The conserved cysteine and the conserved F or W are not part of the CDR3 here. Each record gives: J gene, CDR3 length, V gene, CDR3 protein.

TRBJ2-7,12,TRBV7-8,ASSFDRVPYEQY
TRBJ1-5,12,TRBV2,ATHSGVNNQPQH
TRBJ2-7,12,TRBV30,AWSANRNSYEQY
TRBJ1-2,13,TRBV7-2,ASSNRPRAGYGYT
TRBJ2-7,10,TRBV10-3,AISGTFYEQY
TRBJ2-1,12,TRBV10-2,ASGRPVGDNEQF
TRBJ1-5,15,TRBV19,ASSSSRQGVSNQPQH
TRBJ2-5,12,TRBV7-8,ASSLGDFKETQY
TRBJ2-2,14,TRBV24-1,ATSAPRTGATGELF
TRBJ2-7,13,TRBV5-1,ASSLAGTGWDEQY
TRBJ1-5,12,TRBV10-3,AISSSQSNQPQH
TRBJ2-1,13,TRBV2,ASSSPGQGVNEQF
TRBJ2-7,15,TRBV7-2,ASSLGSLAGGSYEQY
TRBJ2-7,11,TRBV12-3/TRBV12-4,ASRPGTSHEQY
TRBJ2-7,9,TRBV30,AWSVGGEQY
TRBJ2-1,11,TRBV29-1,SVAGRARNEQF